The clone carrying this T cell receptor (beta chain) was picked up many times. The data derive from a study of molecular identifiers for immune sequencing clone quantification. TCRdb used MiXCR to reprocess the PCR reads, holding one entry per CDR3 protein. This table holds more than 50,000 distinct CDR3 sequences, about 20% found once. This TCR came from a human donor in good health. Some libraries in this study had Jurkat cell RNA spiked in. The sample comprised naive CD8+ T cells from blood, with Jurkat cell RNA spiked in. Described subset: FACS-sorted CD8+CD4-CCR7+CD45RA+ naive T cells.

The CDR3: CASTYSGLHEQYF. The CDR3 DNA follows: TGTGCCAGCACCTACTCGGGGTTGCACGAGCAGTACTTC. The gene calls are TRBV7-9 and TRBJ2-7; D is possibly TRBD2 (5 bases). Germline loops: CDR1 SEHNR, CDR2 FQNEAQ (reference sequence). V was cut by 7 bases and J by 5 bases, with 15 bases left in between. This CDR3 has 13 residues.